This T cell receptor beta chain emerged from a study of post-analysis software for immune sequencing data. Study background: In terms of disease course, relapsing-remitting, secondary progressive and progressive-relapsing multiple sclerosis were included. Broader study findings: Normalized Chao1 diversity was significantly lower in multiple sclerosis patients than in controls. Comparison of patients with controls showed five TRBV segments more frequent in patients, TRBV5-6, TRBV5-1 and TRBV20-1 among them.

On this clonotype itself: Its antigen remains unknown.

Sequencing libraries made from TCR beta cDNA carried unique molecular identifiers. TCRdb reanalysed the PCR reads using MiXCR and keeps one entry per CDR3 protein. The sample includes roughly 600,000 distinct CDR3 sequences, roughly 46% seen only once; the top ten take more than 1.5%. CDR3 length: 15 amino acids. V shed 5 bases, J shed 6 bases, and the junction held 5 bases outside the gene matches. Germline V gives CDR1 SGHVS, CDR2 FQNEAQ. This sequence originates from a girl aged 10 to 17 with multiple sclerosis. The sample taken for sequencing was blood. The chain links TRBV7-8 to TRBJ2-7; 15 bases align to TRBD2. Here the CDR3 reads CASSLGTSGRIEQYF. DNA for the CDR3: TGTGCCAGCAGCCTCGGGACTAGCGGGAGGATCGAGCAGTACTTC.